This T cell receptor beta chain was identified during a study of CD8+CD57+ T cells in acquired aplastic anemia. Flow cytometry had shown expanded CD8+CD57+ cells in the patients chosen for sequencing. At the time of blood sampling, patients had not yet received any therapy. The germline V gene encodes CDR1 SEHNR and CDR2 FQNEAQ (reference sequence). This CDR3 has 16 residues. To note about this clonotype: Relative to the germline gene, one junction end is altered; a read error may explain this.

Investigators profiled TCR beta VDJ and CDR3 from genomic DNA template. Each CDR3 protein is one row after TCRdb ran MiXCR on the reads. Of roughly 250,000 distinct CDR3 sequences in the sample, approximately 86% were seen once. Material: sorted CD4+, CD8+, or CD8+CD57+ T cells (not recorded which) from PBMCs. This receptor was obtained from a human donor with aplastic anemia. The chain is built from TRBV7-9 and TRBJ2-1; 8 bases match TRBD2. The CDR3 loop reads CASSLAGSNGANVQFF. For the CDR3, the DNA is TGTGCCAGCAGCCTAGCGGGTAGCAACGGGGCCAACGTCCAGTTCTTC.